The clone carrying this T cell receptor beta chain was observed many times. What it recognizes is unknown. Isolation yielded PBMCs, at least 7 million per sample, in every case. Through a sample-barcoded 5' primer and a J-beta primer mix, a second PCR was run for roughly 6 to 12 cycles. A template-switch adaptor with 12 random nucleotides tagged each cDNA molecule. TCRdb passed the 5' RACE reads through MiXCR, listing each CDR3 protein once. Of around 1.7 million distinct CDR3 sequences listed, 28% are singletons. The sample belongs to a study of blood T cells in healthy people across ages. Study-wide findings and caveats: It was the long-lived donors that had more naive CD4+ cells and higher diversity than aged donors. A strong correlation was seen between TCR beta diversity and naive T cell percentage.

Germline CDR1 reads SGDLS; CDR2 reads YYNGEE. The CDR3 is made up of 14 amino acids. The V end was cut by 4 bases, the J end by 3 bases, with 14 bases between. The sequenced sample consisted of blood. This sequence was found in a woman younger than 45 in good health. The chain couples TRBV9 to TRBJ2-7; possibly TRBD1 for D (6 bases). The CDR3 sequence: CASSLGQGNYEQYF. The CDR3 DNA reads as TGTGCCAGCAGCTTAGGCCAGGGGAACTACGAGCAGTACTTC.